The clone carrying this T cell receptor (beta chain) was picked up one time. Its antigen is not known. This CDR3 is 13 amino acids long. V lost 3 bases to trimming and J lost 3 bases, with 8 bases between them. Germline V gene data show CDR1 as LGHNT and CDR2 as FRNRAP. This table comes from immunoSEQ multiplex PCR, and its TCRdb copy is limited to in-frame clones, with some not included. In the table there are approximately 350,000 clones, 87% of which are singletons. The data originate from a study of Ad26.COV2.S vaccination and SARS-CoV-2 variants. On the study more broadly: Intramuscularly, Ad26.COV2.S was given either once or twice, 56 days apart.

The study, taken as a whole, reports: It was found that vaccine and placebo recipients had similar non-spike TCR breadth.

Treatment: roughly 18 received Ad26.COV2.S at low or high dose, single or two shots; 5 received placebo; per-sample allocation not given. Each sample was drawn 63 days after the first injection (of vaccine or placebo). Boston provided a donor who was an adult aged 18-55 years. Vaccine was an Ad26 vector expressing Wuhan-strain SARS-CoV-2 spike. Sequencing was performed on peripheral blood, taken in a trial of Ad26.COV2.S vaccine versus placebo. This TCR derives from a person between 18 and 59 years old who received the Ad26.COV2.S COVID-19 vaccine or a placebo. This chain links TRBV12-5 with TRBJ2-5; D possibly corresponds to TRBD2 (6 bases). The CDR3 reads CASGFGGKETQYF. The CDR3 DNA reads as TGTGCTAGTGGTTTTGGGGGGAAAGAGACCCAGTACTTC. The complete variable domain, with remaining parts taken from reference TRBV12-5 and TRBJ2-5, reads DARVTQTPRHKVTEMGQEVTMRCQPILGHNTVFWYRQTMMQGLELLAYFRNRAPLDDSGMPKDRFSAEMPDATLATLKIQPSEPRDSAVYFCASGFGGKETQYFGPGTRLLVL.